The present T cell receptor (beta chain) was sequenced within a study of shared clonotypes between healthy human individuals. Terminally differentiated effector memory CD45RA+ cells were excluded from the naive CD8 cells, which were CD45RO-negative and positively selected for CCR7. Concerning this clone: No antigen is known for it.

TCRdb's table, derived via immunoSEQ multiplex PCR, lists solely in-frame clones and lacks some. Of 630,000 or so clones listed, roughly 98% were seen once; the top ten hold 0.3%. General study points: Generation probabilities of non-shared clonotypes were lower (relative to those shared by all four donors). Generally, naive subsets came out with larger estimated richness than memory subsets. In this cohort, only blood was sampled, and tissue repertoires likely differ. Among a few donors, roughly 5% of naive CD4 clonotypes were found in common.

Germline lookup yields CDR1 MDHEN and CDR2 SYDVKM. Trimming shortened V by 4 bases and J by 0 bases, and 12 bases separated the two germline ends. This CDR3 is 15 amino acids long. This clonotype was sampled from a man aged 25 to 40 in good health. The sequenced sample was naive CD8+ T cells sorted from blood. The chain employs TRBV28 and TRBJ1-1, with D unclear. The CDR3 here is CASSSQQTMNTEAFF. The CDR3 bases are TGTGCCAGCAGTTCACAGCAAACCATGAACACTGAAGCTTTCTTT.